This T cell receptor (beta chain) was captured by sequencing in a study of blood T cell repertoires in COVID-19. The table came from immunoSEQ multiplex PCR; TCRdb's copy has only in-frame clones and leaves some out. The table lists 170,000 or so clones, around 90% of them singletons, with around 0.63% in the top ten. Trimming took off 0 bases at V and 3 bases at J, with 12 bases between the two ends. The CDR3 spans 16 residues. Germline assignment: CDR1 KGHSY and CDR2 FQNENV. The chain couples TRBV16 to TRBJ1-3; TRBD1 might be the D (5 bases). The receptor was isolated from a man aged 60 to 69 with COVID-19, enrolled during active disease. Specimen: peripheral blood. DNA for the CDR3: TGTGCCAGCAGCCAATCGATGAAGGGGCTTGGAAACACCATATATTTT. Translation: CASSQSMKGLGNTIYF.